What follows are 2 T cell receptor beta chains derived from one specimen sequenced in a study of CD8 T cells in ankylosing spondylitis. TCRdb re-called the 5' RACE reads through MiXCR, storing one row per CDR3 protein. The sample lists a few hundred thousand distinct CDR3 sequences; about 11% were seen once. Material for sequencing was blood, either unsorted or a sorted T cell fraction (not recorded which). The receptors come from a male donor with ankylosing spondylitis or in good health (not recorded which).

With respect to this clonotype: A much larger clone differs from this one at a single base, so this may be a read error. This chain uses TRBV7-3 with TRBJ2-3; D is unclear. The CDR3 is made up of 15 amino acids. CDR1 and CDR2 (germline): SGHTA, FQGTGA. CDR3 loop: CGSSSNPLNTDTQYF. The CDR3 DNA sequence: TGTGGCAGCAGCTCAAACCCCCTAAATACGGATACGCAGTATTTT. Full variable domain (rest looked up from reference TRBV7-3 and TRBJ2-3): GAGVSQTPSNKVTEKGKYVELRCDPISGHTALYWYRQSLGQGPEFLIYFQGTGAADDSGLPNDRFFAVRPEGSVSTLKIQRTERGDSAVYLCGSSSNPLNTDTQYFGPGTRLTVL.

This clonotype was seen many times. J is TRBJ1-2 and V is TRBV3-1; no reliable D call. This CDR3 spans 13 amino acids. Per the germline V gene, CDR1 is LGHDT and CDR2 is YNNKEL (reference sequence). V was pared by 1 base and J by 7 bases, with 10 bases between. The CDR3 is CASSQARGTGYTF. The CDR3 nucleotides read TGTGCCAGCAGCCAAGCCCGGGGAACTGGCTACACCTTC.